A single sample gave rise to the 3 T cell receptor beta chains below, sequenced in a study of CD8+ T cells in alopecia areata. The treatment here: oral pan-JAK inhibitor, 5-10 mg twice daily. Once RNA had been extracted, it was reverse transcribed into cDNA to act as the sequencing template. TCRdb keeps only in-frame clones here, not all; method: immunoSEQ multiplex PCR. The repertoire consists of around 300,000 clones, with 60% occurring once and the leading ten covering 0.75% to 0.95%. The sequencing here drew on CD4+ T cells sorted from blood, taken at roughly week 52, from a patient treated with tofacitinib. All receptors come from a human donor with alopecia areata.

The CDR3 sequence: CASKTPTLGQYF. CDR3 nucleotide sequence: TGTGCCAGCAAGACCCCGACCTTGGGGCAGTACTTC. The chain is built from TRBV2 and TRBJ2-7; D not certain. The CDR3 spans 12 residues. Looked up from germline, CDR1 is SNHLY and CDR2 is FYNNEI. V lost 7 bases and J lost 9, with 16 bases in between.

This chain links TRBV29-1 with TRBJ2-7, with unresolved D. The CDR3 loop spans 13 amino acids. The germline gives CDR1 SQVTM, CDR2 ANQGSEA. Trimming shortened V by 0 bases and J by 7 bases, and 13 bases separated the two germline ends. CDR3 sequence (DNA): TGCAGCGTTGAAGAAGGTCGAGACATGGAGCAGTACTTC. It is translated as CSVEEGRDMEQYF.

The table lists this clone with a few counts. CDR3 sequence: CASSLFGTGYNSPLHF. CDR3 nucleotide sequence: TGTGCCAGCAGTTTGTTCGGGACAGGCTATAATTCACCCCTCCACTTT. This chain links TRBV28 with TRBJ1-6; TRBD1 aligns across 8 bases. With V trimmed by 3 bases and J by 3 bases, 4 bases remained unmatched. The V gene's germline CDR1 is MDHEN and CDR2 SYDVKM. The CDR3 has 16 residues.